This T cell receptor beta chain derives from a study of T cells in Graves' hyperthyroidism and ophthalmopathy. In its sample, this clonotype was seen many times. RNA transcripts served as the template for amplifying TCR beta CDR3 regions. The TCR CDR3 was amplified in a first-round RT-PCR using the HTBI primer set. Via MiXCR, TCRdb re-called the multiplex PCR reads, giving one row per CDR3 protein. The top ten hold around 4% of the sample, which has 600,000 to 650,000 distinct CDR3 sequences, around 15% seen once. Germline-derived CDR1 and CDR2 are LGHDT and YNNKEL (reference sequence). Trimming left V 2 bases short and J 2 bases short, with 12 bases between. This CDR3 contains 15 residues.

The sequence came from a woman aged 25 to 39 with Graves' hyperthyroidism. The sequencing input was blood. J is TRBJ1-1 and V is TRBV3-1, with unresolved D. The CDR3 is CASSQNGRGNTEAFF. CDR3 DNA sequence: TGTGCCAGCAGCCAAAACGGACGGGGTAACACTGAAGCTTTCTTT.